These T cell receptor beta chains were read from a single sample in a study of T cell changes during pregnancy in multiple sclerosis. Sequencing was performed with immunoSEQ multiplex PCR; in TCRdb, only in-frame clones are kept and a portion is missing. Counted here are roughly 49,000 clones, approximately 87% occurring once; the ten biggest clones make up around 1.6%. The source was peripheral blood, collected in the first trimester of pregnancy. The receptor set was obtained from a female donor in good health, enrolled as a control in a pregnancy study. The CDR3 runs from the conserved cysteine through the conserved F or W. Fields, in order: D gene, J gene, V gene, clone size, CDR3 DNA, CDR3 protein. The D gene is left open where the match is weak. The size field is filled for only some rows; it gives once, few, many or a size class.

d_call: NA; j_call: TRBJ1-2; v_call: TRBV20-1; clone_size: NA; cdr3_nt: TGCAGTGTTACCCGGGGCTATGGCTACACCTTC; cdr3_aa: CSVTRGYGYTF
d_call: NA; j_call: TRBJ2-1; v_call: TRBV9; clone_size: NA; cdr3_nt: TGTGCCAGCAGCGTAGGCTCGGCGGGTGAGCAGTTCTTC; cdr3_aa: CASSVGSAGEQFF
d_call: NA; j_call: TRBJ1-2; v_call: TRBV6-4; clone_size: NA; cdr3_nt: TGTGCCAGCAGTGAGAGGCAGGGCCAGAACTATGGCTACACCTTC; cdr3_aa: CASSERQGQNYGYTF
d_call: NA; j_call: TRBJ2-1; v_call: TRBV7-9; clone_size: once; cdr3_nt: TGTGCCAGCAGCTTAGGGACTCCACTACAGGAGCAGTTCTTC; cdr3_aa: CASSLGTPLQEQFF
d_call: NA; j_call: TRBJ2-3; v_call: TRBV10-3; clone_size: NA; cdr3_nt: TGTGCCACCGCCCGGGATGATACGCAGTATTTT; cdr3_aa: CATARDDTQYF
d_call: NA; j_call: TRBJ2-3; v_call: TRBV6-1; clone_size: NA; cdr3_nt: TGTGCCAGCAGTGAAACAGGGAGAGATACGCAGTATTTT; cdr3_aa: CASSETGRDTQYF
d_call: TRBD2; j_call: TRBJ2-1; v_call: TRBV6-9; clone_size: once; cdr3_nt: TGTGCCAGCAGTTACCCTAGCGGGGAAACCTACAATGAGCAGTTCTTC; cdr3_aa: CASSYPSGETYNEQFF
d_call: TRBD1; j_call: TRBJ1-4; v_call: TRBV30; clone_size: NA; cdr3_nt: TGTGCCTGGGGACAGGGGACCTTTGTGAATGAAAAACTGTTTTTT; cdr3_aa: CAWGQGTFVNEKLFF
d_call: NA; j_call: TRBJ2-2; v_call: TRBV30; clone_size: NA; cdr3_nt: TGTGCCTGGAGTCAGAACACCGGGGAGCTGTTTTTT; cdr3_aa: CAWSQNTGELFF
d_call: TRBD1; j_call: TRBJ1-1; v_call: TRBV4-2; clone_size: NA; cdr3_nt: TGTGCCAGCAGCCAAGACGAGGGGGCGGCCACTGAAGCTTTCTTT; cdr3_aa: CASSQDEGAATEAFF
d_call: NA; j_call: TRBJ1-4; v_call: TRBV19; clone_size: NA; cdr3_nt: TGTGCCAGTATTCTACACGGGGGAGCCGGTGAAAAACTGTTTTTT; cdr3_aa: CASILHGGAGEKLFF
d_call: NA; j_call: TRBJ1-6; v_call: TRBV2; clone_size: few; cdr3_nt: TGTGCCAGCAGGGAACAGGGAAACTCCTATAATTCACCCCTCCACTTT; cdr3_aa: CASREQGNSYNSPLHF
d_call: TRBD2; j_call: TRBJ2-7; v_call: TRBV27; clone_size: NA; cdr3_nt: TGTGCCAGCCGCGTAGCGTCAGCGGGAGTCTACGAGCAGTACTTC; cdr3_aa: CASRVASAGVYEQYF
d_call: NA; j_call: TRBJ2-7; v_call: TRBV7-9; clone_size: NA; cdr3_nt: TGTGCCAGCAGCTTAACAGGTAGCAAGGACGAGCAGTACTTC; cdr3_aa: CASSLTGSKDEQYF
d_call: NA; j_call: TRBJ1-3; v_call: TRBV7-2; clone_size: NA; cdr3_nt: TGTGCCAGCAGCCAAGACGGGTCCTCTGGAAACACCATATATTTT; cdr3_aa: CASSQDGSSGNTIYF
d_call: NA; j_call: TRBJ2-2; v_call: TRBV6-5; clone_size: NA; cdr3_nt: TGTGCCAGCAGTTACGTCGGGGCGAACACCGGGGAGCTGTTTTTT; cdr3_aa: CASSYVGANTGELFF
d_call: TRBD2; j_call: TRBJ2-7; v_call: TRBV7-2; clone_size: NA; cdr3_nt: TGTGCCAGCAGCTTGTTGGGGCGGGGGTCCTACGAGCAGTACTTC; cdr3_aa: CASSLLGRGSYEQYF
d_call: TRBD2; j_call: TRBJ2-5; v_call: TRBV5-1; clone_size: NA; cdr3_nt: TGCGCCAGCAGTTTATATAGCGGGGATCAAGAGACCCAGTACTTC; cdr3_aa: CASSLYSGDQETQYF
d_call: NA; j_call: TRBJ2-5; v_call: TRBV29-1; clone_size: NA; cdr3_nt: TGCAGCGCTCACGCGGGGCTGGGGCAAGAGACCCAGTACTTC; cdr3_aa: CSAHAGLGQETQYF
d_call: NA; j_call: TRBJ1-5; v_call: TRBV2; clone_size: NA; cdr3_nt: TGTGCCAGCAGTGTTGGTCGAGCAAGCAATCAGCCCCAGCATTTT; cdr3_aa: CASSVGRASNQPQHF
d_call: TRBD1; j_call: TRBJ1-2; v_call: TRBV30; clone_size: few; cdr3_nt: TGTGCCTACAGACAGGGGCCGGGCTATGGCTACACCTTC; cdr3_aa: CAYRQGPGYGYTF
d_call: NA; j_call: TRBJ2-1; v_call: TRBV29-1; clone_size: NA; cdr3_nt: TGCAGCGTGGAGGACAGAGACGGTGAGCAGTTCTTC; cdr3_aa: CSVEDRDGEQFF
d_call: NA; j_call: TRBJ2-3; v_call: TRBV5-5; clone_size: NA; cdr3_nt: TGTGCCAGCAGCTACGCGGGGGCGGATACGCAGTATTTT; cdr3_aa: CASSYAGADTQYF
d_call: NA; j_call: TRBJ1-1; v_call: TRBV28; clone_size: NA; cdr3_nt: TGTGCCAGCAGTTTATGGGGAGGACCGAACACTGAAGCTTTCTTT; cdr3_aa: CASSLWGGPNTEAFF
d_call: NA; j_call: TRBJ2-3; v_call: TRBV7-9; clone_size: NA; cdr3_nt: TGTGCCAGCAGCCGCGCCACGGATACGCAGTATTTT; cdr3_aa: CASSRATDTQYF
d_call: NA; j_call: TRBJ2-3; v_call: TRBV29-1; clone_size: once; cdr3_nt: TGCAGCGCAGCGGGTTTCACAGATACGCAGTATTTT; cdr3_aa: CSAAGFTDTQYF
d_call: NA; j_call: TRBJ2-2; v_call: TRBV2; clone_size: NA; cdr3_nt: TGTGCCAGCAGTATACAGGGTACCGGGGAGCTGTTTTTT; cdr3_aa: CASSIQGTGELFF
d_call: NA; j_call: TRBJ1-4; v_call: TRBV30; clone_size: NA; cdr3_nt: TGTGCCTGGAGCGAGGGGGTTATTAATGAAAAACTGTTTTTT; cdr3_aa: CAWSEGVINEKLFF
d_call: TRBD2; j_call: TRBJ2-7; v_call: TRBV28; clone_size: NA; cdr3_nt: TGTGCCAGCACCTCAGTGGCTAGCGGGACCTACGAGCAGTACTTC; cdr3_aa: CASTSVASGTYEQYF
d_call: NA; j_call: TRBJ2-2; v_call: TRBV4-1; clone_size: NA; cdr3_nt: TGCGCCAGCAGCCAAGATCCGCAGGGGATGAGCACCGGGGAGCTGTTTTTT; cdr3_aa: CASSQDPQGMSTGELFF
d_call: TRBD2; j_call: TRBJ2-6; v_call: TRBV12-5; clone_size: NA; cdr3_nt: TGTGCTAGTGATCGTTCGGGGGGATCTGGGGCCAACGTCCTGACTTTC; cdr3_aa: CASDRSGGSGANVLTF
d_call: NA; j_call: TRBJ1-4; v_call: TRBV6-6; clone_size: NA; cdr3_nt: TGTGCCAGTAAGACAGCTGCAACTAATGAAAAACTGTTTTTT; cdr3_aa: CASKTAATNEKLFF
d_call: NA; j_call: TRBJ2-5; v_call: TRBV7-9; clone_size: NA; cdr3_nt: TGTGCCAGCAGCTTGTATGAGACCCAGTACTTC; cdr3_aa: CASSLYETQYF
d_call: NA; j_call: TRBJ2-2; v_call: TRBV18; clone_size: few; cdr3_nt: TGTGCCAGCTCAAACGGGGGTTACAGCACCGGGGAGCTGTTTTTT; cdr3_aa: CASSNGGYSTGELFF
d_call: TRBD1; j_call: TRBJ1-1; v_call: TRBV7-9; clone_size: medium-sized; cdr3_nt: TGTGCCAGCAGCTGGGGACAGGAACCTATGAACACTGAAGCTTTCTTT; cdr3_aa: CASSWGQEPMNTEAFF
d_call: TRBD1; j_call: TRBJ1-5; v_call: TRBV19; clone_size: NA; cdr3_nt: TGTGCCAGTACCTTGGGACAGCTGAATCAGCCCCAGCATTTT; cdr3_aa: CASTLGQLNQPQHF
d_call: TRBD1; j_call: TRBJ2-4; v_call: TRBV28; clone_size: NA; cdr3_nt: TGTGCCAGCAGATCGGGACAGAACTTAGCCAAAAACATTCAGTACTTC; cdr3_aa: CASRSGQNLAKNIQYF
d_call: NA; j_call: TRBJ1-3; v_call: TRBV19; clone_size: NA; cdr3_nt: TGTGCCAGTAGTATAGGACCCGGGAACACCATATATTTT; cdr3_aa: CASSIGPGNTIYF
d_call: NA; j_call: TRBJ2-1; v_call: TRBV10-1; clone_size: NA; cdr3_nt: TGCGCCAGCAGTGAGTCAGCGGACTGGCAATTAGAGCAGTTCTTC; cdr3_aa: CASSESADWQLEQFF
d_call: TRBD1; j_call: TRBJ1-5; v_call: TRBV19; clone_size: NA; cdr3_nt: TGTGCCAGTAGTACCTGGGGACAGTCAGGACCCCTGGGCAATCAGCCCCAGCATTTT; cdr3_aa: CASSTWGQSGPLGNQPQHF
d_call: NA; j_call: TRBJ2-7; v_call: TRBV2; clone_size: NA; cdr3_nt: TGTGCCAGCAGTGAACAGGGCCCCTACTACGAGCAGTACTTC; cdr3_aa: CASSEQGPYYEQYF
d_call: TRBD1; j_call: TRBJ1-1; v_call: TRBV4-2; clone_size: NA; cdr3_nt: TGTGCCAGCAGCCAAGTCGGAAGACAGGGAGAAACTGAAGCTTTCTTT; cdr3_aa: CASSQVGRQGETEAFF
d_call: TRBD2; j_call: TRBJ2-1; v_call: TRBV9; clone_size: once; cdr3_nt: TGTGCCAGCAGCGTAGGGGGCGCGGGGACTAGCGCCTACAATGAGCAGTTCTTC; cdr3_aa: CASSVGGAGTSAYNEQFF
d_call: TRBD1; j_call: TRBJ1-5; v_call: TRBV28; clone_size: NA; cdr3_nt: TGTGCCAGCAGTTTTGGGGGACAGTTGAATCAGCCCCAGCATTTT; cdr3_aa: CASSFGGQLNQPQHF
d_call: TRBD2; j_call: TRBJ2-5; v_call: TRBV19; clone_size: medium-sized; cdr3_nt: TGTGCCAGTAGTTCGACTAGCGGGAGTCTCGAGACCCAGTACTTC; cdr3_aa: CASSSTSGSLETQYF
d_call: NA; j_call: TRBJ2-1; v_call: TRBV27; clone_size: NA; cdr3_nt: TGTGCCAGCTCCCGGGCGGGAGAGCAGTTCTTC; cdr3_aa: CASSRAGEQFF